A selection of T cell receptor beta chains follows, all from one sample in a study of regulatory T cells in long-lasting Graves disease. Using its own MiXCR run on the multiplex PCR reads, TCRdb lists one record per CDR3 protein. The sample lists 620,000 or so distinct CDR3 sequences; around 15% were seen once. These same data were also listed under a study on T cells in Graves' hyperthyroidism and ophthalmopathy.

The starting material was peripheral blood mononuclear cells (PBMCs), obtained at new diagnosis, from a patient treated with antithyroid drugs. The receptors originated from a woman in her twenties or thirties with Graves disease. Both conserved end residues are part of each CDR3. A D gene is named only where the DNA matches it firmly. Size tells how often a clone was seen (once, few, many) or the class of an expanded clone, and some rows leave it out.

size	J	V	D	DNA	CDR3
.	TRBJ2-3	TRBV2	TRBD2	TGTGCCAGCAGTTGGACTAGCGGGGGGGGAGATACGCAGTATTTT	CASSWTSGGGDTQYF
many	TRBJ2-5	TRBV20-1	.	TGCAGTGCTAGAGATGTAGGGGGAGGAGATCGGGAGACCCAGTACTTC	CSARDVGGGDRETQYF
many	TRBJ2-7	TRBV19	TRBD2	TGTGCCAGTAGTGCGGGGGGCGAGCAGTACTTC	CASSAGGEQYF
.	TRBJ2-7	TRBV18	TRBD2	TGTGCCAGCTCACCATATAGCGGGACCGCCTACGAGCAGTACTTC	CASSPYSGTAYEQYF
.	TRBJ2-1	TRBV11-2	TRBD2	TGTGCCAGCAGCTTTTACGGGAGGGCCAATGAGCAGTTCTTC	CASSFYGRANEQFF
few	TRBJ1-2	TRBV20-1	.	TGCAGTGCTAGAGCCCCCGACAGTAATAACTATGGCTACACCTTC	CSARAPDSNNYGYTF
.	TRBJ2-1	TRBV7-2	.	TGTGCCAGCCGACTAGGGCGAGCCAATGAGCAGTTCTTC	CASRLGRANEQFF
few	TRBJ2-3	TRBV20-1	.	TGCAGTGCTAGAGATCTCGGGGTTCCTTTAGATACGCAGTATTTT	CSARDLGVPLDTQYF
few	TRBJ2-1	TRBV30	TRBD2	TGTGCCTGGAGTTCTAGCGGGAGGGACAATTCCTACAATGAGCAGTTCTTC	CAWSSSGRDNSYNEQFF
few	TRBJ2-7	TRBV20-1	TRBD1	TGCAGTGCTAGACAGGGGACAGGGGCCTACGAGCAGTACTTC	CSARQGTGAYEQYF
.	TRBJ1-1	TRBV29-1	.	TGCAGCGTTGAAGATACGGGGACCTCAAACACTGAAGCTTTCTTT	CSVEDTGTSNTEAFF
.	TRBJ2-7	TRBV28	TRBD1	TGTGCCTGCTGGGCCCGACAGGGCGCCTACGAGCAGTACTTC	CACWARQGAYEQYF
.	TRBJ1-6	TRBV27	.	TGTGCCAGCAGTTCGCCAGGGCTCCCTTCTAATTCACCCCTCCACTTT	CASSSPGLPSNSPLHF
.	TRBJ1-5	TRBV30	.	TGTGCCTGGAGTGGTAATCCGGGGTTCCGCAATCAGCCCCAGCATTTT	CAWSGNPGFRNQPQHF
.	TRBJ2-3	TRBV29-1	.	TGCAGCGTTGCGGTTTCAACAGATACGCAGTATTTT	CSVAVSTDTQYF
.	TRBJ2-7	TRBV5-1	.	TGCGCCAGCAGCTTGGGTCTCGCTCCCTACGAGCAGTACTTC	CASSLGLAPYEQYF
.	TRBJ2-2	TRBV20-1	.	TGCAGTGCTAGAGAGAGCAGGAAGCCCTCAGTTCTGGGGGAGCTGTTTTTT	CSARESRKPSVLGELFF
.	TRBJ2-2	TRBV29-1	TRBD2	TGCAGCGTTGATAGTCGTAGCGGGAGGGCCGGGGAGCTGTTTTTT	CSVDSRSGRAGELFF
.	TRBJ2-5	TRBV7-2	.	TGTGCCAGCGGCCTGGGTACAGCAAGTGAGACCCAGTACTTC	CASGLGTASETQYF
.	TRBJ1-5	TRBV5-5	.	TGTGCCAGCAGCCCATGGGGGGGCATCTTTAATCAGCCCCAGCATTTT	CASSPWGGIFNQPQHF
few	TRBJ2-7	TRBV18	.	TGTGCCAGCTCACCCCCCAACAGCCTCGCCTACGAGCAGTACTTC	CASSPPNSLAYEQYF